Presented here are 5 T cell receptor beta chains from one specimen sequenced in a study of blood T cell repertoires in COVID-19. Libraries were prepared by immunoSEQ multiplex PCR; TCRdb keeps only in-frame clonotypes and omits some of them. This sample has about 150,000 clones; over 80% occur once, and the top ten carry around 6.2%. Sample: PBMCs or T cells enriched from blood (not recorded which). These TCRs come from a woman aged 40 to 49 who had recovered from COVID-19.

The V and J genes are TRBV5-4 and TRBJ1-2; possible D gene TRBD1, 5 bases. V lost 1 base and J 4 bases, leaving 11 bases between the germline ends. Germline CDR1 SGHNT, CDR2 YYREEE (reference sequence). CDR3 length: 14 residues. The DNA of the CDR3 is TGTGCCAGCAGCTTGCGGGGGAGCGGCTATGGCTACACCTTC. This codes for CASSLRGSGYGYTF. Supplemented by reference TRBV5-4 and TRBJ1-2, the full variable domain reads ETGVTQSPTHLIKTRGQQVTLRCSSQSGHNTVSWYQQALGQGPQFIFQYYREEENGRGNFPPRFSGLQFPNYSSELNVNALELDDSALYLCASSLRGSGYGYTFGSGTRLTVV.

The chain employs TRBV9 and TRBJ2-2; D is perhaps TRBD1 (5 bases). V gave up 0 bases and J gave up 6 bases, with 18 bases separating them. Per germline, CDR1 SGDLS and CDR2 YYNGEE. The CDR3 has 17 amino acids. For the CDR3, the DNA is TGTGCCAGCAGCGTAGGGTTGGTGCAGGGTGGTGCCGGGGAGCTGTTTTTT. Translating it yields CASSVGLVQGGAGELFF.

This chain links TRBV9 with TRBJ2-3; 7 nucleotides line up with TRBD1. V shed 3 bases and J 4 bases; nucleotides not matched to a gene: 2. This CDR3 has 13 residues. CDR1 SGDLS and CDR2 YYNGEE come from the germline V gene. Written as DNA, the CDR3 is TGTGCCAGCAGCGGTCAGGGGGCAGATACGCAGTATTTT. Protein product: CASSGQGADTQYF.

The V and J genes are TRBV6-1 and TRBJ1-3, with TRBD1 matching 8 bases. The J segment lost 2 bases and the V segment lost 4 bases, leaving 16 bases of the junction unmatched. In germline, CDR1 is MNHNS, CDR2 SASEGT. This CDR3 contains 19 residues. This CDR3 is CASSGPIDWTGSPGNTIYF. Here the CDR3 DNA reads TGTGCCAGCAGTGGCCCGATAGATTGGACAGGGTCACCTGGAAACACCATATATTTT.

This clone came up once. The chain joins TRBV27 to TRBJ1-5, with 10 nucleotides matching TRBD1. CDR3 length: 14 amino acids. The J segment lost 7 bases and the V segment lost 6 bases, leaving 6 bases of the junction unmatched. Germline CDR1 MNHEY, CDR2 SMNVEV (reference sequence). CDR3 sequence: CASSLDRGQQPQHF. Written as DNA, the CDR3 is TGTGCCAGCAGCCTAGACAGGGGGCAACAGCCCCAGCATTTT.